The 31 T cell receptor beta chains listed next were all sequenced from one sample in a study of blood T cell repertoires in COVID-19. TCRdb's table, derived via immunoSEQ multiplex PCR, lists solely in-frame clones and lacks some. This repertoire shows 150,000 to 180,000 clones, over 60% found once; its top ten account for 1.5% to 2%. Sequencing was carried out using peripheral blood. The receptors come from an older man with acute or convalescent COVID-19.

The chain is built from TRBV5-1 and TRBJ1-1; D not certain. The germline V gene encodes CDR1 SGHRS and CDR2 YFSETQ. Trimming took off 0 bases at V and 11 bases at J, with 20 bases between the two ends. The CDR3 extends over 15 amino acids. CDR3 DNA: TGCGCCAGCAGCTTGGCCCCAGGTGGAGGGCGGGAGGCTTTCTTT. Translating it yields CASSLAPGGGREAFF.

J is TRBJ1-1 and V is TRBV14; possibly TRBD1 for D (5 bases). The ends were cut back, 8 bases at V and 2 bases at J, with 12 bases in the middle. Germline assignment: CDR1 SGHDN and CDR2 FVKESK. This CDR3 has 13 amino acids. The CDR3 bases are TGTGCCAGCTTCAGGGATTTAAACACTGAAGCTTTCTTT. Protein product: CASFRDLNTEAFF.

This clone was seen more than once but under ten times. The identical CDR3 is also encoded by other nucleotide sequences in the sample. The gene calls are TRBV6-5 and TRBJ1-3; 11 bases are a match to TRBD1. The germline V gene has CDR1 MNHEY and CDR2 SVGAGI. V trimming: 2 bases; J trimming: 7 bases; junction bases outside the gene matches: 4. CDR3 length equals 15 residues. The CDR3 DNA reads as TGTGCCAGCAGTTACAGGACAGGGGGCGGGAACACCATATATTTT. Translation: CASSYRTGGGNTIYF.

The CDR3 reads CASSLRGTASYEQYF. The DNA for the CDR3 is TGTGCCAGCAGCTTAAGGGGGACAGCCTCCTACGAGCAGTACTTC. The chain joins TRBV11-3 to TRBJ2-7; 7 nucleotides match TRBD1. With 2 bases clipped from V and 0 bases from J, the junction kept 4 bases outside the gene matches. The CDR3 runs 15 residues. The V gene's germline CDR1 is SGHNT and CDR2 YENEEA.

The genes are TRBV3-1 (or the pseudogene TRBV3-2) and TRBJ2-7; D is unresolved. Trimming pared 0 bases from V and 0 bases from J, leaving 12 bases between. Per germline, CDR1 LGHDT and CDR2 YNNKEL (reference sequence). The CDR3 has 16 residues. The CDR3 nucleotides are TGTGCCAGCAGCCAAGAACTCGGAGACGGCTCCTACGAGCAGTACTTC. This encodes CASSQELGDGSYEQYF.

Here the CDR3 reads CSVGHLSGNTIYF. The DNA of the CDR3 is TGCAGCGTGGGGCACCTCTCTGGAAACACCATATATTTT. The V and J genes are TRBV29-1 and TRBJ1-3, with D maybe TRBD1 (5 bases). The CDR3 runs 13 residues. Between the trimmed V and J ends, which lost 6 bases and 0 bases, there was a span of 9 bases. Germline assignment: CDR1 SQVTM and CDR2 ANQGSEA.

This sequence joins TRBV5-1 and TRBJ2-1; 9 bases agree with TRBD2. This CDR3 has 17 amino acids. CDR1 is SGHRS and CDR2 is YFSETQ in the germline V gene. V dropped 2 bases and J dropped 0; count of bases not matched to a gene: 6. CDR3 nucleotide sequence: TGCGCCAGCAGCTTCCTTAGCGGGGGAATCTCCTACAATGAGCAGTTCTTC. As protein: CASSFLSGGISYNEQFF.

This clone was seen only once. The gene calls are TRBV9 and TRBJ2-2, with 12 bases fitting TRBD2. Germline values: CDR1 SGDLS, CDR2 YYNGEE. The CDR3 runs 16 residues. The trim removed 4 bases at V and 6 bases at J, leaving 7 bases unmatched. CDR3 region: CASSPSGGAFAGELFF. The CDR3 DNA sequence: TGTGCCAGCAGCCCTAGCGGGGGGGCCTTCGCCGGGGAGCTGTTTTTT.

This chain links TRBV19 with TRBJ2-3, with 9 bases lining up with TRBD2. V lost 9 bases to trimming and J lost 1 base; unmatched junction nucleotides: 11. Germline V gene lookup returns CDR1 LNHDA and CDR2 SQIVND (reference sequence). The CDR3 consists of 16 residues. In DNA, the CDR3 is TGTGCCAGCCATAAGGCGGGCGGGGGGGGCACAGATACGCAGTATTTT. Encoded protein: CASHKAGGGGTDTQYF.

This chain links TRBV5-5 with TRBJ2-7, with 7 bases matching TRBD1. J gave up 5 bases and V 1 base, and 9 bases lay outside the gene matches. CDR1 and CDR2 (germline): SGHKS, YYEKEE (reference sequence). The CDR3 has 15 residues. The CDR3 is CASSLTDRRLDEQYV. The DNA for the CDR3 is TGTGCCAGCAGCTTGACGGACAGGAGATTGGACGAGCAGTACGTC.

The chain employs TRBV6-6 and TRBJ1-2, with D hard to call. Deletions cut 5 bases from V and 9 bases from J, with 7 bases between. CDR1 MNHNY and CDR2 SVGAGI come from the germline V gene (reference sequence). The CDR3 is made up of 10 amino acids. The CDR3 DNA reads TGTGCCAGCAGTCGGGAGAGCTACACCTTC. The encoded protein is CASSRESYTF.

The gene calls are TRBV5-1 and TRBJ2-1; 9 bases are shared with TRBD1. The CDR3 spans 15 residues. V lost 4 bases and J lost 7; bases outside the gene matches: 9. CDR1 is SGHRS and CDR2 is YFSETQ in the germline V gene. The CDR3 protein is CASSAVPGQGNEQFF. The CDR3 DNA reads TGCGCCAGCAGCGCGGTTCCGGGACAGGGAAATGAGCAGTTCTTC.

This clone was counted a single time. This chain connects TRBV27 to TRBJ2-1, with 9 nucleotides matching TRBD1. The V and J ends lost 5 bases and 10 bases, in that order; junction bases with no gene match: 9. The germline V gene has CDR1 MNHEY and CDR2 SMNVEV (reference sequence). The CDR3 spans 14 residues. The CDR3 bases are TGTGCCAGCAGTCCAAGGACAGGGGTACGAGAGCAGTTCTTC. The encoded protein is CASSPRTGVREQFF.

The chain uses TRBV12-5 and TRBJ1-2, with D possibly matching TRBD1 (6 bases). Trimming took off 1 base at V and 7 bases at J, with 10 bases between the two ends. Germline CDR1 is LGHNT and CDR2 is FRNRAP. This CDR3 has 13 amino acids. CDR3 bases: TGTGCTAGTGGTTTGGCCGACAGGTTTGGCTACACCTTC. It is translated as CASGLADRFGYTF. The full variable domain, its missing parts supplied by reference TRBV12-5 and TRBJ1-2, is DARVTQTPRHKVTEMGQEVTMRCQPILGHNTVFWYRQTMMQGLELLAYFRNRAPLDDSGMPKDRFSAEMPDATLATLKIQPSEPRDSAVYFCASGLADRFGYTFGSGTRLTVV.

The chain links TRBV28 to TRBJ1-6; TRBD1 matches at 7 bases. The CDR3 is 14 residues long. CDR1 and CDR2 from the germline V gene are MDHEN and SYDVKM. V trimming: 2 bases; J trimming: 8 bases; junction bases outside the gene matches: 3. CDR3 nucleotides: TGTGCCAGCAGTTTAATCAGGGGGGATTCACCCCTCCACTTT. It yields the protein CASSLIRGDSPLHF.

The sample holds one count of this clone. The chain links TRBV29-1 to TRBJ1-5, with D tentatively TRBD1 (5 bases). CDR1 is SQVTM and CDR2 is ANQGSEA in the germline V gene. The germline V and J ends were trimmed by 4 bases and 3 bases, with 13 bases remaining between them. The CDR3 runs 14 residues. The CDR3 DNA reads as TGCAGCGTTGCCCCGCAGGGCACCAATCAGCCCCAGCATTTT. As protein: CSVAPQGTNQPQHF. Full variable domain (remainder filled in from reference TRBV29-1 and TRBJ1-5): SAVISQKPSRDICQRGTSLTIQCQVDSQVTMMFWYRQQPGQSLTLIATANQGSEATYESGFVIDKFPISRPNLTFSTLTVSNMSPEDSSIYLCSVAPQGTNQPQHFGDGTRLSIL.

CDR3: CASSLGTVSQETQYF. In DNA, the CDR3 is TGCGCCAGCAGCTTGGGGACAGTATCCCAAGAGACCCAGTACTTC. The chain is built from TRBV5-1 and TRBJ2-5, with D possibly being TRBD1 (6 bases). Deletions cut 0 bases from V and 1 base from J, with 10 bases between. The CDR3 covers 15 residues. Germline values: CDR1 SGHRS, CDR2 YFSETQ.

The chain employs TRBV7-2 and TRBJ2-5, with TRBD1 matching over 8 bases. CDR1 and CDR2 from the germline V gene are SGHTA and FQGNSA. After removal of 3 bases from V and 7 bases from J, the junction contained 7 bases not matched to a gene. The CDR3 totals 14 residues. The CDR3 nucleotides read TGTGCCAGCAGCTTTTCTGACAGGGGTGGGACCCAGTACTTC. The encoded protein is CASSFSDRGGTQYF.

V is TRBV6-2 or TRBV6-3 and J is TRBJ2-3, with a weak D call TRBD1 (6 bases). CDR1 and CDR2 (germline): MNHEY, SVGEGT. V gave up 2 bases and J gave up 2 bases, with 11 bases separating them. This CDR3 comprises 15 residues. The CDR3 loop is CASSYATGYTDTQYF. DNA of the CDR3: TGTGCCAGCAGTTACGCTACAGGGTACACAGATACGCAGTATTTT.

This clone was detected only once. The chain carries TRBV5-6 and TRBJ2-1; 8 nucleotides line up with TRBD2. The CDR3 consists of 16 residues. Trimming at V came to 1 base and at J to 2 bases, leaving 5 bases not matched to a gene. Germline lookup yields CDR1 SGHDT and CDR2 YYEEEE. The CDR3 reads CASSLFAGGTYNEQFF. CDR3 DNA: TGTGCCAGCAGCTTGTTTGCGGGGGGTACCTACAATGAGCAGTTCTTC.

Only a few counts were recorded for this clone. The V gene is TRBV27, the J gene TRBJ2-7, with TRBD1 identical over 8 bases. The CDR3 is 16 residues long. Trimming removed 5 bases from V and 1 base from J; junction bases left unmatched: 10. From germline, CDR1 is MNHEY and CDR2 SMNVEV (reference sequence). The CDR3 DNA reads TGTGCCAGCAGTCCCGGGACAGGTTATTCTTCCTACGAGCAGTACTTC. Protein sequence: CASSPGTGYSSYEQYF.

CDR3 protein: CSGETGGGDTQYF. CDR3 DNA sequence: TGCAGCGGGGAGACAGGGGGCGGAGATACGCAGTATTTT. This sequence joins TRBV29-1 and TRBJ2-3, with 10 nucleotides matching TRBD1. J lost 5 bases, V lost 7 bases, and 6 bases had no gene match. Germline V lookup: CDR1 SQVTM, CDR2 ANQGSEA. The CDR3 runs to 13 residues.

J is TRBJ2-4 and V is TRBV4-2, with 10 bases that match TRBD1. Trimming cost V 5 bases and J 3 bases; bases outside gene matches: 13. Germline V gives CDR1 LGHNA, CDR2 YNFKEQ. CDR3 length: 18 amino acids. CDR3 DNA: TGTGCCAGCAGCGAGACAGGGGGCGTAAGTTTCCACAAAAACATTCAGTACTTC. Protein product: CASSETGGVSFHKNIQYF.

V gene TRBV19 combines with J gene TRBJ2-2, with TRBD1 identical over 8 bases. V trimming: 8 bases; J trimming: 5 bases; junction bases outside the gene matches: 4. In germline, CDR1 is LNHDA, CDR2 SQIVND (reference sequence). The CDR3 extends over 13 amino acids. The CDR3 region is CASQGAGTGELFF. CDR3 DNA sequence: TGTGCCAGTCAGGGGGCGGGAACCGGGGAGCTGTTTTTT.

CDR3 amino acids: CASSPFFWGQNTEAFF. CDR3 nucleotides: TGTGCCAGCAGCCCCTTCTTTTGGGGGCAGAACACTGAAGCTTTCTTT. The chain combines TRBV7-9 with TRBJ1-1; D may be TRBD1 (6 bases). Germline V lookup: CDR1 SEHNR, CDR2 FQNEAQ (reference sequence). The CDR3 extends over 16 amino acids. The ends were cut back, 5 bases at V and 1 base at J, with 17 bases in the middle.

This chain joins TRBV19 and TRBJ1-5; TRBD1 might be the D (6 bases). The V end lost 5 bases, the J end lost 0 bases, and 14 bases lay between the germline ends. The CDR3 sequence is 16 residues long. CDR1 LNHDA and CDR2 SQIVND come from the germline V gene (reference sequence). For the CDR3, the DNA is TGTGCCAGTAGTCCGGGGGGCGGGAATAGCAATCAGCCCCAGCATTTT. Its translation is CASSPGGGNSNQPQHF.

This chain links TRBV3-1 (or the pseudogene TRBV3-2) with TRBJ2-2, with D possibly being TRBD2 (5 bases). This CDR3 has 16 residues. The V gene lost 3 bases and the J gene lost 0 bases, with 11 bases spanning the gap. Germline-derived CDR1 and CDR2 are LGHDT and YNNKEL (reference sequence). The CDR3, as DNA: TGTGCCAGCAGCCAGGGGAGCGTCACGAACACCGGGGAGCTGTTTTTT. Translated, it gives CASSQGSVTNTGELFF.

This rearrangement joins TRBV11-2 to TRBJ1-3, with D possibly matching TRBD1 (5 bases). Trimming shortened V by 1 base and J by 8 bases, and 9 bases separated the two germline ends. The V gene's germline CDR1 is SGHAT and CDR2 FQNNGV. The CDR3 sequence is 13 residues long. The CDR3 is CASSLGQGDTIYF. The CDR3 nucleotides are TGTGCCAGCAGCTTAGGCCAGGGTGACACCATATATTTT.

Note on this clone: The sample contains more than one DNA sequence encoding this CDR3. The J gene is TRBJ2-3, the V gene TRBV9; D remains ambiguous. CDR1 and CDR2 (germline): SGDLS, YYNGEE. The CDR3 is 15 residues long. V lost 0 bases to trimming and J lost 2 bases, with 10 bases between them. The CDR3 nucleotides are TGTGCCAGCAGCGTAGCGGTGCGCTTCACAGATACGCAGTATTTT. It yields the protein CASSVAVRFTDTQYF.

The chain recombines TRBV19 with TRBJ1-1, with D tentatively TRBD1 (5 bases). V lost 1 base and J 1 base, leaving 13 bases between the germline ends. The CDR3 covers 16 residues. The germline V gene encodes CDR1 LNHDA and CDR2 SQIVND (reference sequence). As DNA, the CDR3 is TGTGCCAGTAGTATAGGGGACTTAACAGCGAACACTGAAGCTTTCTTT. As protein: CASSIGDLTANTEAFF.

The chain is built from TRBV18 and TRBJ2-7, with 7 bases aligning to TRBD1. CDR1 and CDR2 from the germline V gene are KGHSH and LQKENI. The CDR3 contains 14 residues. V gave up 4 bases and J gave up 4 bases; unmatched junction bases: 7. The CDR3 DNA sequence: TGTGCCAGCTCACAAGGGGGCCTCGGGTACGAGCAGTACGTC. Translating it yields CASSQGGLGYEQYV.